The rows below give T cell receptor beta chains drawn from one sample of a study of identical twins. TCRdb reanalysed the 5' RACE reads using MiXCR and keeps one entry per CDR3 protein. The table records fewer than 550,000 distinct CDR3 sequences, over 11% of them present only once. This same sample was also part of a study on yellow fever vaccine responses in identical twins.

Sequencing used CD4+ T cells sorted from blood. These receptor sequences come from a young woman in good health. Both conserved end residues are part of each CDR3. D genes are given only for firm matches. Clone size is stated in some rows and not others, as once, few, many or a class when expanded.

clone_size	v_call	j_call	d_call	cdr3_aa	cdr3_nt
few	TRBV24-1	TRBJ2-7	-	CATSDPRAGRWEQYF	TGTGCCACCAGTGATCCCCGGGCGGGCCGGTGGGAGCAGTACTTC
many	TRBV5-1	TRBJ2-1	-	CASRLLASYNEQFF	TGCGCCAGCCGACTACTAGCCTCCTACAATGAGCAGTTCTTC
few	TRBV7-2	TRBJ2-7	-	CASTRGALYEQYF	TGTGCCAGCACCCGGGGGGCTCTGTACGAGCAGTACTTC
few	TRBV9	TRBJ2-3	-	CASSPTTREDTQYF	TGTGCCAGCAGCCCCACGACGCGGGAAGATACGCAGTATTTT
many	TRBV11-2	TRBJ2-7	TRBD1	CASSAGGLGYEQYF	TGTGCCAGCAGCGCAGGGGGCCTAGGCTACGAGCAGTACTTC
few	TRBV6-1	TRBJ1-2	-	CASANYGYTF	TGTGCCAGCGCTAACTATGGCTACACCTTC
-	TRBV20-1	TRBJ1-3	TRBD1	CSAKGTAGNTIYF	TGCAGTGCCAAGGGGACAGCCGGAAACACCATATATTTT
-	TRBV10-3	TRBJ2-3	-	CAISEGPTQYF	TGTGCCATCAGTGAAGGGCCTACGCAGTATTTT
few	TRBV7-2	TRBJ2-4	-	CASSHWIENIQYF	TGTGCCAGCAGCCATTGGATCGAAAACATTCAGTACTTC
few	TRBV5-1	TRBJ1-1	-	CASSLEGTITEAFF	TGCGCCAGCAGCTTGGAGGGAACAATCACTGAAGCTTTCTTT
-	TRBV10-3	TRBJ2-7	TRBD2	CAISELGLAGVTFGF	TGTGCCATCAGTGAGTTAGGCCTAGCGGGAGTTACCTTTGGGTTC
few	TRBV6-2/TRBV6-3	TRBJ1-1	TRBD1	CASRQTGTGYTEAFF	TGTGCCAGCAGACAAACCGGGACAGGGTACACTGAAGCTTTCTTT
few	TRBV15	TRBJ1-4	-	CATSRVGRGNEKLFF	TGTGCCACCAGCAGAGTGGGCAGGGGTAATGAAAAACTGTTTTTT
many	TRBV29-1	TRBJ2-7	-	CSVPAAATLGEQYF	TGCAGCGTCCCGGCGGCTGCGACTCTCGGCGAGCAGTACTTC
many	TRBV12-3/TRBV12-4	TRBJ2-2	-	CASSLANTGELFF	TGTGCCAGCAGTTTAGCGAACACCGGGGAGCTGTTTTTT
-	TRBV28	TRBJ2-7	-	CASRVPRLKHEQYF	TGTGCCAGCAGGGTCCCCCGGTTGAAACACGAGCAGTACTTC
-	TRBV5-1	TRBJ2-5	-	CASSPRDPARDQYF	TGCGCCAGCAGCCCCCGGGACCCGGCAAGGGACCAGTACTTC
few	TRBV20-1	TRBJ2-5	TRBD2	CSARAEPGTKKGETQYF	TGCAGTGCTAGAGCTGAACCCGGGACTAAAAAAGGGGAGACCCAGTACTTC
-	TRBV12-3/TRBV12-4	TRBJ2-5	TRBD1	CASSSSRGPETQYF	TGTGCCAGCAGTTCCTCTAGGGGGCCAGAGACCCAGTACTTC
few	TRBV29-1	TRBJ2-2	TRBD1	CSGQTGVNTGELFF	TGCAGCGGCCAGACAGGGGTGAACACCGGGGAGCTGTTTTTT
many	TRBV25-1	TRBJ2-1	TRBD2	CASTGTSGGGEQFF	TGTGCCAGCACCGGGACTAGCGGAGGGGGTGAGCAGTTCTTC
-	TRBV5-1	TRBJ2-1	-	CASSLFGTSYNEQFF	TGCGCCAGCAGCTTGTTTGGGACCTCCTACAATGAGCAGTTCTTC
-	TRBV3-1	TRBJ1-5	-	CASSQTTGRGPQHF	TGTGCCAGCAGCCAGACGACAGGCCGGGGGCCCCAGCATTTT
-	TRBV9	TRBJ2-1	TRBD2	CASSVFQAGGSEQFF	TGTGCCAGCAGCGTATTTCAAGCGGGGGGGAGTGAGCAGTTCTTC
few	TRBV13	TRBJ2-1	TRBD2	CASSLYTRTSGKSSYNEQFF	TGTGCCAGCAGCCTCTATACCCGGACTAGCGGGAAGAGCTCCTACAATGAGCAGTTCTTC
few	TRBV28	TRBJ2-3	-	CASRSSTSTDTQYF	TGTGCCAGCAGGTCCAGTACTAGCACAGATACGCAGTATTTT
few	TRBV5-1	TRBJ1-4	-	CASSFTDATNEKLFF	TGCGCCAGCAGCTTTACGGACGCAACTAATGAAAAACTGTTTTTT
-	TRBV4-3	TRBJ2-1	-	CASSQVRGGADYNEQFF	TGCGCCAGCAGCCAAGTTCGAGGCGGGGCCGACTACAATGAGCAGTTCTTC
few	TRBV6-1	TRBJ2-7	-	CASRLQGEQYF	TGTGCCAGCAGACTCCAGGGCGAGCAGTACTTC
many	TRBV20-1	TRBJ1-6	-	CSARGDSPLHF	TGCAGTGCTAGAGGAGATTCACCCCTCCACTTT
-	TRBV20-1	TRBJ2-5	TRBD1	CSAHRGRQETQYF	TGCAGTGCTCACAGGGGGCGGCAAGAGACCCAGTACTTC
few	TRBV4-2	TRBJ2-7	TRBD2	CASSRGIAGSSYEQYF	TGTGCCAGCAGCCGAGGAATAGCGGGGAGCTCCTACGAGCAGTACTTC
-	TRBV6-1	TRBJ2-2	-	CASRSTRAAGTGELFF	TGTGCCAGCAGGTCTACCCGGGCCGCGGGGACCGGGGAGCTGTTTTTT
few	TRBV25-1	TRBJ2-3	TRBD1	CASSKQGAGDTQYF	TGTGCCAGCAGTAAACAGGGGGCTGGAGATACGCAGTATTTT
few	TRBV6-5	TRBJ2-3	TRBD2	CASSWSSGGTNTDTQYF	TGTGCCAGCAGTTGGTCTAGCGGGGGGACGAACACAGATACGCAGTATTTT
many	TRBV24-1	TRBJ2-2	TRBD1	CATSDFGTGAGELFF	TGTGCCACCAGTGATTTCGGGACAGGGGCCGGGGAGCTGTTTTTT
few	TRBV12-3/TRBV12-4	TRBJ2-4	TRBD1	CASSLRPTGQENIQYF	TGTGCCAGCAGTCTACGACCGACAGGGCAGGAAAACATTCAGTACTTC
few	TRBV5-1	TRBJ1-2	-	CASSGDGNRGYTF	TGCGCCAGCAGCGGGGACGGAAATAGGGGCTACACCTTC
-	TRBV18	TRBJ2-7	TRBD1	CASSPLPGGYEQYF	TGTGCCAGCTCACCACTTCCAGGGGGTTACGAGCAGTACTTC
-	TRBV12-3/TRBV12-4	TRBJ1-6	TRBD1	CASSFGPSTGGGVSPLHF	TGTGCCAGCAGTTTCGGGCCGAGTACAGGGGGGGGAGTTTCACCCCTCCACTTT
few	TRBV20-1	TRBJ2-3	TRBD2	CSAITSGGTDTQYF	TGCAGTGCCATAACTAGCGGGGGGACAGATACGCAGTATTTT
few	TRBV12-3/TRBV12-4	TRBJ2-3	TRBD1	CASSLNRGADTQYF	TGTGCCAGCAGTCTCAACAGGGGCGCAGATACGCAGTATTTT
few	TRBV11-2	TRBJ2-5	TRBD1	CASSSLDREVETQYF	TGTGCCAGCAGCTCCCTGGACAGGGAGGTAGAGACCCAGTACTTC
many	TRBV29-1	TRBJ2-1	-	CSATINEQFF	TGCAGCGCAACGATCAATGAGCAGTTCTTC
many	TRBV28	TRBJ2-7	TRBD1	CASSTPGQGAYEQYF	TGTGCCAGCAGTACTCCGGGACAGGGGGCCTACGAGCAGTACTTC
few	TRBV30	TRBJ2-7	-	CAWSVRGARVSYEQYF	TGTGCCTGGAGTGTACGTGGCGCCAGGGTATCCTACGAGCAGTACTTC
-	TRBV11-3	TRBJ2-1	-	CASSLNLDEQFF	TGTGCCAGCAGCTTAAACCTCGATGAGCAGTTCTTC
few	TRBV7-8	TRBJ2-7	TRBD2	CASSMTGTRRGEQYF	TGTGCCAGCAGCATGACCGGGACTAGAAGGGGCGAGCAGTACTTC
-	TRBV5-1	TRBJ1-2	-	CASSSETVGYGYTF	TGCGCCAGCAGCTCTGAGACAGTGGGCTATGGCTACACCTTC
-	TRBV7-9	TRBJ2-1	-	CASSFIVGISYNEQFF	TGTGCCAGCAGCTTTATCGTGGGTATCTCCTACAATGAGCAGTTCTTC
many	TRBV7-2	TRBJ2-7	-	CASSSGTLALSRQYF	TGTGCCAGCAGTTCTGGGACTCTAGCATTGTCGCGGCAGTACTTC